Sequencing of this T cell receptor beta chain was carried out in a study of spatial heterogeneity in lung cancer. The wider study: Detection consistently yielded more beta chains than alpha chains. An average of more than ten raw reads was observed per unique TCR and UMI combination.

Overall study results and limits: Tumor TCRs that were ubiquitous and expanded showed up in blood more at resection than follow-up.

This clonotype is deemed medium-sized (0.01 to 0.1%). Antigen: not known. Noted time point: sample taken at primary tumor resection. Tumor, nontumor lung or frozen PBMC supplied whole RNA, sequenced without sorting. The cohort: approximately 74 early-stage, untreated non-small cell lung cancer patients. MiXCR, applied by TCRdb to the 5' RACE reads, yields one record per CDR3 protein. The sample holds 12,000 or so distinct CDR3 sequences; around 15% are singletons and the top ten take roughly 2.6%. This sequence originates from a female donor with early-stage non-small cell lung cancer. Sequenced here: PBMCs, sampled at surgery.

CDR3 bases: TGCAGCGTAGGGGGACGGAACTATGGCTACACCTTC. Translated: CSVGGRNYGYTF. This chain links TRBV29-1 with TRBJ1-2; D is possibly TRBD1 (6 bases). In germline, CDR1 is SQVTM, CDR2 ANQGSEA. Between the trimmed V and J ends, which lost 6 bases and 2 bases, there was a span of 10 bases. The CDR3 contains 12 residues.